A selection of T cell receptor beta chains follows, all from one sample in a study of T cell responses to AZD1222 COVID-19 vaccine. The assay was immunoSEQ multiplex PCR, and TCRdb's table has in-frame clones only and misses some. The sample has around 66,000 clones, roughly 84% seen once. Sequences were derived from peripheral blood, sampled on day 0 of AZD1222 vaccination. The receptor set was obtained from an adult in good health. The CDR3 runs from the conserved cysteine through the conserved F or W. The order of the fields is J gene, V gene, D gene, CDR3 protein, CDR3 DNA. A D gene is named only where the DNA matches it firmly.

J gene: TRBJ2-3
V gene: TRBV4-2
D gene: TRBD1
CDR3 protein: CASSQDSPGGTDTQYF
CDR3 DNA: TGTGCCAGCAGCCAAGATTCACCAGGGGGAACAGATACGCAGTATTTT

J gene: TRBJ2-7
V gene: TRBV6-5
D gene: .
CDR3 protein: CASSLETARYEQYF
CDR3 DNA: TGTGCCAGCAGTCTGGAGACAGCCCGGTACGAGCAGTACTTC

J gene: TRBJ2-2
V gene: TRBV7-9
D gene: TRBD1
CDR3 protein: CASSSLTGVTGELFF
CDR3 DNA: TGTGCCAGCAGCTCACTAACAGGGGTCACCGGGGAGCTGTTTTTT

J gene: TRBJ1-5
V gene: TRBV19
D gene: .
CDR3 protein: CASSINIRAGLYNQPQHF
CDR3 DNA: TGTGCCAGTAGTATTAATATAAGGGCAGGGCTCTACAATCAGCCCCAGCATTTT

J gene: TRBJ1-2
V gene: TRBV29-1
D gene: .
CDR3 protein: CSVGDANYGYTF
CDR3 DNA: TGCAGCGTTGGCGACGCTAACTATGGCTACACCTTC

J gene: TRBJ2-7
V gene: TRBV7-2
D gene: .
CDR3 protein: CASSLAAYEQYF
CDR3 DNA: TGTGCCAGCAGCTTAGCTGCCTACGAGCAGTACTTC

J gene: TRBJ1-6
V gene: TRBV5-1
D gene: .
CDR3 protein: CASRFVGGDSPLHF
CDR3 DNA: TGCGCCAGCAGATTCGTCGGGGGGGATTCACCCCTCCACTTT

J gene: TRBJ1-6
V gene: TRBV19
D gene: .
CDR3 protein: CASGEVFNSPLHF
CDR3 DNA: TGTGCCAGTGGCGAGGTTTTCAATTCACCCCTCCACTTT

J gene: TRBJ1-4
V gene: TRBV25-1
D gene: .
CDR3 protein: CASSRGPTNEKLFF
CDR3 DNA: TGTGCCAGCAGTAGGGGACCAACTAATGAAAAACTGTTTTTT

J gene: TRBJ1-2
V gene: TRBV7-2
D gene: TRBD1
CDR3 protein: CASSPGARQGPGYTF
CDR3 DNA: TGTGCCAGCAGCCCAGGGGCCCGACAGGGGCCTGGCTACACCTTC

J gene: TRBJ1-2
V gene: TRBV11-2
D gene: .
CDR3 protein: CASSLGQGYGYTF
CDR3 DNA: TGTGCCAGCAGCTTAGGGCAGGGCTATGGCTACACCTTC